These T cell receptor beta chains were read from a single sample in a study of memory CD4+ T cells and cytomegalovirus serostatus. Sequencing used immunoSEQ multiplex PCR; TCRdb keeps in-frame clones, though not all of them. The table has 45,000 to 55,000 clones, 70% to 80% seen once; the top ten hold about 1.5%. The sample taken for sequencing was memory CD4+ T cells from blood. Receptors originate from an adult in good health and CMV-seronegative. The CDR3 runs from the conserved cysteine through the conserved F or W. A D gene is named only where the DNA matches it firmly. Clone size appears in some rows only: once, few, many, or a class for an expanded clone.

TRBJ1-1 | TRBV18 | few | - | CASSPSTLSGVNTEAFF | TGTGCCAGCTCACCATCGACCTTAAGTGGGGTAAACACTGAAGCTTTCTTT
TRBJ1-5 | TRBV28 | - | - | CASSSAGRGRSNQPQHF | TGTGCCAGCAGTTCCGCCGGTCGGGGACGTAGCAATCAGCCCCAGCATTTT
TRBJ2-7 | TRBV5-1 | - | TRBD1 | CASSLLPGQLYEQYF | TGCGCCAGCAGCCTACTACCGGGACAGTTATACGAGCAGTACTTC
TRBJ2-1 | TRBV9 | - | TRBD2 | CASSPFSGGIYNEQFF | TGTGCCAGCAGCCCCTTTAGCGGGGGGATCTACAATGAGCAGTTCTTC
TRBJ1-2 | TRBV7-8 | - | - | CASSLGSHRHGYTF | TGTGCCAGCAGCTTAGGCAGTCACCGTCATGGCTACACCTTC
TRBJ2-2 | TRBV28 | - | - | CASSLYTGELFF | TGTGCCAGCAGTTTGTATACCGGGGAGCTGTTTTTT
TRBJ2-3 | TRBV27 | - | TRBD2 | CASSLTGTSFTDTQYF | TGTGCCAGCAGTTTGACCGGGACTAGTTTCACAGATACGCAGTATTTT
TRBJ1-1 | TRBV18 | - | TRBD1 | CASSPVRGRMNTEAFF | TGTGCCAGCTCACCAGTCAGGGGGCGAATGAACACTGAAGCTTTCTTT
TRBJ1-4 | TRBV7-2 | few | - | CASSQRGGRREKLFF | TGTGCCAGCAGCCAGCGTGGGGGGCGGCGTGAAAAACTGTTTTTT
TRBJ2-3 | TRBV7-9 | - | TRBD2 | CASSLAGTPDTQYF | TGTGCCAGCAGCCTAGCGGGGACCCCAGATACGCAGTATTTT
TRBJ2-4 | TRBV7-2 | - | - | CASRESRGQTKNIQYF | TGTGCCAGCAGGGAGAGTCGGGGACAAACCAAAAACATTCAGTACTTC
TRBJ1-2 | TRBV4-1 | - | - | CASSQERMVGYTF | TGCGCCAGCAGCCAAGAGAGAATGGTGGGCTACACCTTC